Given below is one T cell receptor (beta chain) in context. Its antigen target is currently unknown. No base quality values were provided; no much bigger clone lies one nucleotide off. PBMCs were isolated by Ficoll-Paque density gradient centrifugation. TCRdb names Illumina NovaSeq 6000 as the instrument used. TCRalpha and TCRbeta cDNA libraries were built by 5'RACE with constant-segment primers, adding sample barcodes and unique molecular identifiers. RNA was extracted from every sample with Trizol reagent. Libraries were amplified in two PCR steps, with a second sample barcode and Illumina TruSeq adapters added in the second step. Sequencing of the libraries was done on an Illumina NovaSeq, producing 2 x 150 bp paired-end reads. Per the original workflow: Reads were demultiplexed and collapsed into UMI-guided consensus sequences with migec v1.2.7. Using mixcr v2.1.11, UMI consensuses were aligned to TRA and TRB V and J templates and then assembled into clonotypes. Expanded or contracted clonotypes were those called significant by both edgeR and NoisET, with noise models trained on biological replicates. For edgeR calls, the cutoffs were a false discovery rate-adjusted p below 0.01 and a log2 fold-change threshold of 1. PCA with hierarchical clustering of max-normalized trajectories of the 1000 most abundant clonotypes was used as exploratory dynamics analysis. Each responding clone was given a CD4 or CD8 phenotype based on the CD4+ and CD8+ repertoires, which had been sequenced separately. TCRdb trimmed public reads at Q25 via fastp, called clones via MiXCR and kept in-frame beta chains. Rows merge per CDR3 protein into single entries with the most common DNA and genes. The V and J calls and clone size come from TCRdb's table, not from the authors' own analysis. The sample table contains roughly 250,000 distinct CDR3 sequences; only one count was recorded for 16% of them. The ten largest make up 3.5% of the sample.

The sample originates from a study of T-cell memory formation after mild COVID-19 (dated by TCRdb to about 2021). About the study as a whole: TCR sequence clusters from the two donors were largely donor specific. In two donors, T-cell clones that expanded and contracted after mild COVID-19 were tracked by sequencing TCRalpha and TCRbeta repertoires over time. The cohort was made up of two young adult volunteers, one female and one male, who were previously healthy. What the authors observed across the whole study: Contracting CD4+ clones turned up mainly in the CM and EM memory subsets, whereas EMRA was where CD8+ clones were enriched. SARS-CoV-2 specificity was not confirmed for the second-wave clones peaking on day 37. The detection of some responding clones in pre-infection memory suggests that pre-existing cross-reactive memory T cells joined the SARS-CoV-2 response. Balanced CD4/CD8 phenotypes were observed for clones contracting from day 15 to 85, whereas a bias towards CD4+ was observed for a second wave of clones expanding from day 15 to 37. Only two mild cases were covered by the study, and larger cohorts that include severe cases with pre-infection samples were considered necessary.

V drops 5 bases and J drops 8 bases, leaving 10 bases in between. The CDR3 spans 12 residues, from the cysteine through the phenylalanine. The CDR3 DNA has 36 bases and is translated from base 1. Via the germline V gene, CDR1 is SGHTA and CDR2 FQGNSA. Recombination connected TRBV7-2 to TRBJ1-3; TRBD1 could be the D gene, as 6 bases match. The origin of this receptor is a man between 18 and 29 years old who had mild COVID-19 (a few samples of this study predate the infection). The sample titles of this study are shuffled in the database, so cell type and time point are left out; the donor was told from shared clones. The sequenced sample consisted of PBMCs or a T cell subset sorted from them (not recorded which). CDR3 reads: CASSEQGHTIYF. Read as DNA, the sequence is TGTGCCAGCAGCGAACAGGGACACACCATATATTTT.